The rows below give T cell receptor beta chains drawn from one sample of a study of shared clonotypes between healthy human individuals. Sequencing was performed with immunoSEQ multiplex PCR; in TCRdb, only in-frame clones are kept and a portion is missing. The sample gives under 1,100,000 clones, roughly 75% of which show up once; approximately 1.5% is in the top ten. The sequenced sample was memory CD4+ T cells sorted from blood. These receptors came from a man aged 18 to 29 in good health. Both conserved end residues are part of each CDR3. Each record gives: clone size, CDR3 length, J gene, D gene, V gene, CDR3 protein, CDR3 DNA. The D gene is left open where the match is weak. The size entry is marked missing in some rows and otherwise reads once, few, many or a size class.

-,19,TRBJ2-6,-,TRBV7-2,CASRPRGDISSSGANVLTF,TGTGCCAGCAGACCGAGAGGGGACATTTCGAGCTCTGGGGCCAACGTCCTGACTTTC
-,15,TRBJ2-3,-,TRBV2,CAGREGAYRTDTQYF,TGTGCAGGGCGGGAAGGAGCGTACCGCACAGATACGCAGTATTTT
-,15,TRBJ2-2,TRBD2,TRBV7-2,CASSMRGGNTGELFF,TGTGCCAGCAGCATGCGGGGGGGCAACACCGGGGAGCTGTTTTTT
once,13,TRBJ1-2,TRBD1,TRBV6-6,CASSATGVFGYTF,TGTGCCAGCAGCGCCACAGGGGTGTTTGGCTACACCTTC
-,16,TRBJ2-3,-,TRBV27,CASSNTPWIITDTQYF,TGTGCCAGCAGTAACACCCCGTGGATTATTACAGATACGCAGTATTTT
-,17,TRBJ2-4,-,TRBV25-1,CASSEVAPQNIRYIQYF,TGTGCCAGCAGTGAAGTAGCGCCCCAAAACATAAGGTACATTCAGTACTTC
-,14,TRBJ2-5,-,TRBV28,CASRAWGNLETQYF,TGTGCCAGCCGAGCCTGGGGAAATCTAGAGACCCAGTACTTC
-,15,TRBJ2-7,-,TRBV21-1,CASSKLEGARYEQYF,TGTGCCAGCAGCAAGTTGGAGGGGGCCCGGTACGAGCAGTACTTC
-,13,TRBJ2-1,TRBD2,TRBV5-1,CASSRGTSTTQFF,TGCGCCAGCAGTCGGGGGACTAGCACGACGCAGTTCTTC
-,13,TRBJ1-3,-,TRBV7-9,CASSGGIGNTIYF,TGTGCCAGCAGTGGGGGGATTGGAAACACCATATATTTT
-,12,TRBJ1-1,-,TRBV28,CASRRLATEAFF,TGTGCCAGCCGGAGATTGGCCACTGAAGCTTTCTTT
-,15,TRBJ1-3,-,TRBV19,CASSIEAVSGNTIYF,TGTGCCAGTAGTATAGAGGCAGTCTCTGGAAACACCATATATTTT
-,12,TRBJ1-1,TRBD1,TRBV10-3,CAIREGQGSAFF,TGTGCCATCAGGGAGGGACAGGGCTCAGCTTTCTTT
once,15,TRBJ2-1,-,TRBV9,CASSVAGAGSNEQFF,TGTGCCAGCAGCGTAGCAGGGGCGGGGTCCAATGAGCAGTTCTTC
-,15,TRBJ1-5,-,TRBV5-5,CASRLVGDSNQPQHF,TGTGCCAGCAGACTCGTTGGGGACAGCAATCAGCCCCAGCATTTT
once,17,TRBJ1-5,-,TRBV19,CASSIRRAEYSNQPQHF,TGTGCCAGTAGTATAAGACGGGCGGAATATAGCAATCAGCCCCAGCATTTT
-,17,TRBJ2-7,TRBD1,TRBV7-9,CASSRRAGGTGIDEQYF,TGTGCCAGCAGTCGACGGGCAGGTGGGACAGGGATCGACGAGCAGTACTTC
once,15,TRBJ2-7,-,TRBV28,CASSFLQQGKDEQYF,TGTGCCAGCAGTTTCTTACAACAGGGAAAGGACGAGCAGTACTTC
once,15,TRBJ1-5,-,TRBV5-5,CASSLVPGLVEPQHF,TGTGCCAGCAGCCTAGTTCCGGGTTTGGTAGAGCCCCAGCATTTT
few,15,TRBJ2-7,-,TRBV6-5,CASSYRFSGSNEQYF,TGTGCCAGCAGTTACAGGTTTTCAGGGAGCAACGAGCAGTACTTC
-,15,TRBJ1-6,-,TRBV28,CASSPWGTNNSPLHF,TGTGCCAGCAGCCCCTGGGGGACCAATAATTCACCCCTCCACTTT
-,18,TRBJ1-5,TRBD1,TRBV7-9,CASSSYRGPGPINQPQHF,TGTGCCAGCAGCTCATACAGGGGCCCGGGGCCTATAAATCAGCCCCAGCATTTT
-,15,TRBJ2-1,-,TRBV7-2,CASSLGQGVYNEQFF,TGTGCCAGCAGCTTAGGTCAGGGAGTCTACAATGAGCAGTTCTTC
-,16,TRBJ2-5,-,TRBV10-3,CAISESSRGYQETQYF,TGTGCCATCAGTGAGTCTTCCAGGGGCTACCAAGAGACCCAGTACTTC
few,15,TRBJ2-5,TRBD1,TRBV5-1,CASSFGDRVEETQYF,TGCGCCAGCAGCTTCGGGGACAGGGTTGAAGAGACCCAGTACTTC
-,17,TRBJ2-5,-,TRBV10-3,CAISESGGQANSGTQYF,TGTGCCATCAGTGAGTCCGGGGGACAAGCGAACTCTGGAACCCAGTACTTC
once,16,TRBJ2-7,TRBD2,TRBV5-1,CASSFYLAGTSYEQYF,TGCGCCAGCAGCTTCTACCTAGCGGGGACCTCCTACGAGCAGTACTTC
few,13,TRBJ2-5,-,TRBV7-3,CASSLGPQETQYF,TGTGCCAGCAGCTTAGGCCCTCAAGAGACCCAGTACTTC
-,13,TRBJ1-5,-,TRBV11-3,CASSLGSNQPQHF,TGTGCCAGCAGCTTAGGGAGCAATCAGCCCCAGCATTTT
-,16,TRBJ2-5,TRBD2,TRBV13,CASSLGLRGGAETQYF,TGTGCCAGCAGCTTAGGCTTACGCGGGGGGGCGGAGACCCAGTACTTC
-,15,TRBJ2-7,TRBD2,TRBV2,CASSEELAGAYEQYF,TGTGCCAGCAGTGAAGAGTTAGCGGGAGCTTACGAGCAGTACTTC
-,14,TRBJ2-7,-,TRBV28,CASETALGRYEQYF,TGTGCTAGCGAGACAGCCCTGGGTAGGTACGAGCAGTACTTC
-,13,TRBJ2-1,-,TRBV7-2,CASSLVRGDEQFF,TGTGCCAGCAGCTTAGTTCGGGGTGATGAGCAGTTCTTC
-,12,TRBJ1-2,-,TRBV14,CASSRVNYGYTF,TGTGCCAGCAGCCGAGTAAACTATGGCTACACCTTC
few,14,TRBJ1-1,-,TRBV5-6,CASSPGGENTEAFF,TGTGCCAGCAGCCCTGGGGGGGAAAACACTGAAGCTTTCTTT
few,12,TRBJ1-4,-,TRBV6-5,CASKAPNEKLFF,TGTGCCAGCAAGGCGCCTAATGAAAAACTGTTTTTT